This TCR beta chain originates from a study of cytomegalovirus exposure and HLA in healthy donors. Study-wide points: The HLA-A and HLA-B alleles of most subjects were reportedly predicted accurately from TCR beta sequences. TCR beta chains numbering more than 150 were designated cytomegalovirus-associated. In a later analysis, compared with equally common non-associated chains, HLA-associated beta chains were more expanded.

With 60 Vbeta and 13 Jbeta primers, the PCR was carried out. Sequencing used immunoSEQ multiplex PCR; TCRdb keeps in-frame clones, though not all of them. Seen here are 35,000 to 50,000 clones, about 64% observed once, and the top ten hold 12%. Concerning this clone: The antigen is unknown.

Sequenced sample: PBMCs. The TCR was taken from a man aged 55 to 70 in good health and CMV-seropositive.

CDR3 nucleotides: TGTGCCAGCAGTGAAGCCCTAGCGGGAATCACAGATACGCAGTATTTT. It encodes CASSEALAGITDTQYF. The V call is TRBV6-1, the J call TRBJ2-3; TRBD2 matches at 9 bases. Germline V lookup: CDR1 MNHNS, CDR2 SASEGT. The CDR3 sequence is 16 residues long. J gave up 2 bases and V 0 bases, and 3 bases lay outside the gene matches.